What follows are 2 T cell receptor beta chains derived from one specimen sequenced in a study of OX40 agonist ivuxolimab in advanced cancers. The repertoire was sequenced with immunoSEQ multiplex PCR; TCRdb's copy has only in-frame clones and lacks some. The data contain under 50,000 clones, around 79% of them singletons. Specimen: CD4+ or CD8+ T cells sorted from blood, collected in a trial of the OX40 agonist ivuxolimab. Receptor source: an adult with an advanced solid tumor such as melanoma, head and neck, liver or kidney cancer.

The V and J genes are TRBV6-1 and TRBJ1-5; D is uncertain. CDR3 length: 16 amino acids. Trimming took 0 bases from V and 1 from J, leaving 10 bases between them. CDR1 is MNHNS and CDR2 is SASEGT in the germline V gene. In DNA form, the CDR3 reads TGTGCCAGCAGTGAAGCGGGAGGGTTGAGCAATCAGCCCCAGCATTTT. The encoded protein is CASSEAGGLSNQPQHF.

The chain combines TRBV11-2 with TRBJ1-2, with TRBD1 identical over 7 bases. V gave up 5 bases and J gave up 4 bases; unmatched junction bases: 10. CDR1 is SGHAT, CDR2 FQNNGV, per germline. The CDR3 is 15 amino acids. The CDR3 loop reads CASSAGTASFYGYTF. The CDR3, as DNA: TGTGCCAGCAGCGCCGGGACAGCGAGTTTCTATGGCTACACCTTC.